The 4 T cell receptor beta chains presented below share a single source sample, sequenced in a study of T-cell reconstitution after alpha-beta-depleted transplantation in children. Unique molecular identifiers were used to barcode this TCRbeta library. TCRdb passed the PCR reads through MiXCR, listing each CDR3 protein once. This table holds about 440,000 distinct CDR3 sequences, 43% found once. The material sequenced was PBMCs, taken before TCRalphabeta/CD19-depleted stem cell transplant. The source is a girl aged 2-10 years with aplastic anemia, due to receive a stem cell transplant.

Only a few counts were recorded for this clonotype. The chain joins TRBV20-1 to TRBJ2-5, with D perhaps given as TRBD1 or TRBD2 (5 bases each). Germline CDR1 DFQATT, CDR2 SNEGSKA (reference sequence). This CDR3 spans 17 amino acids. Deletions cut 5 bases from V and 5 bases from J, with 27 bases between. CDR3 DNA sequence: TGCAGTGCTCGCCCCCGACGGGGCGCAGGGAAGGGCGAGACCCAGTACTTC. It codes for CSARPRRGAGKGETQYF.

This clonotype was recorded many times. This chain's CDR3 is CASSQGPGTGADLHF. Written as DNA, the CDR3 is TGCGCCAGCAGCCAGGGTCCCGGGACAGGGGCTGATTTGCATTTT. The chain combines TRBV4-3 with TRBJ1-5; 10 bases are shared with TRBD1. V trimming: 3 bases; J trimming: 15 bases; junction bases outside the gene matches: 14. Germline assignment: CDR1 LGHNA and CDR2 YSLEER. This CDR3 is built from 15 residues.

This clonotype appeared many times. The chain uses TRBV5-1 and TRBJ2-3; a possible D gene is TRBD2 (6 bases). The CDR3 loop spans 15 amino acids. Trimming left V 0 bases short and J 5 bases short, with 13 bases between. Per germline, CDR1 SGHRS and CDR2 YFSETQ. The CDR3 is CASSLGQTRGDTQYF. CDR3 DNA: TGCGCCAGCAGCTTGGGGCAGACTAGAGGAGATACGCAGTATTTT.

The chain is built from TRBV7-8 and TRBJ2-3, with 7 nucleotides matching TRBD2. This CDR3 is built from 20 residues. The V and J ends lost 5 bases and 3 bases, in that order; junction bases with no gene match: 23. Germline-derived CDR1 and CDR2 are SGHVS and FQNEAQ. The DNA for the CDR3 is TGTGCCAGCAGCCAGCATTTACGGGGGGAACCCCGGAGGGTGACAGATACGCAGTATTTT. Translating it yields CASSQHLRGEPRRVTDTQYF.